The 3 T cell receptor beta chains below come from one sample, sequenced in a study of OX40 agonist ivuxolimab in advanced cancers. Clones were read by immunoSEQ multiplex PCR, and TCRdb kept only the in-frame ones, dropping some. The table lists 100,000 or so clones, 90% to 96% of them singletons, with about 2.1% in the top ten. This specimen was CD4+ or CD8+ T cells sorted from blood, taken in a trial of the OX40 agonist ivuxolimab. These receptors came from an adult with an advanced solid tumor such as melanoma, head and neck, liver or kidney cancer.

The chain links TRBV6-6 to TRBJ2-3; 9 bases align to TRBD1. Germline assignment: CDR1 MNHNY and CDR2 SVGAGI (reference sequence). V lost 11 bases, J lost 6 bases, and 12 bases stayed unmatched. The CDR3 contains 14 residues. The CDR3: CAWGSGQGIDTQYF. The CDR3 bases are TGTGCCTGGGGGTCCGGACAGGGGATTGATACGCAGTATTTT.

The chain links TRBV7-6 to TRBJ2-7; D not resolved. The CDR3 is made up of 14 amino acids. Trimming cost V 4 bases and J 0 bases, with 10 bases left between them. Per the germline V gene, CDR1 is SGHVS and CDR2 is FNYEAQ. CDR3 sequence reads: CASSSGPSSYEQYF. DNA of the CDR3: TGTGCCAGCAGCTCTGGACCGAGCTCCTACGAGCAGTACTTC.

In its sample, this clone was seen once. This chain joins TRBV7-8 and TRBJ2-3, with 7 bases lining up with TRBD2. The CDR3 is 16 amino acids. In germline, CDR1 is SGHVS, CDR2 FQNEAQ. Trimming took 1 base from V and 6 from J; bases not matched to a gene: 10. This chain's CDR3 is CASSLGPEGGLDTQYF. CDR3 coding DNA: TGTGCCAGCAGCTTAGGACCTGAGGGAGGGCTGGATACGCAGTATTTT.